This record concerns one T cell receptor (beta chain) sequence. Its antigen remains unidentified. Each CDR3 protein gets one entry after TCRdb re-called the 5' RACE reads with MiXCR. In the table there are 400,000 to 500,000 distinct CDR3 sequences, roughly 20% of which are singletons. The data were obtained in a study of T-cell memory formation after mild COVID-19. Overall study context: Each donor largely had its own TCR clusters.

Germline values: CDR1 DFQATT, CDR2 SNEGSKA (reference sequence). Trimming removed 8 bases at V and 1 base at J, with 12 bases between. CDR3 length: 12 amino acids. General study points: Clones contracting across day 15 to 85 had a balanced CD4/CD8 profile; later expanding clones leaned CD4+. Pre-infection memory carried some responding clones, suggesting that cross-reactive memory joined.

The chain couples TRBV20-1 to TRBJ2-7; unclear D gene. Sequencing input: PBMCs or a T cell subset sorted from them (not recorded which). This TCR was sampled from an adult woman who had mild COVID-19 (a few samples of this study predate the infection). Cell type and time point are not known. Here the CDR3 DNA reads TGCAGTACTAATGGAGCGTCCTACGAGCAGTACTTC. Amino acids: CSTNGASYEQYF.